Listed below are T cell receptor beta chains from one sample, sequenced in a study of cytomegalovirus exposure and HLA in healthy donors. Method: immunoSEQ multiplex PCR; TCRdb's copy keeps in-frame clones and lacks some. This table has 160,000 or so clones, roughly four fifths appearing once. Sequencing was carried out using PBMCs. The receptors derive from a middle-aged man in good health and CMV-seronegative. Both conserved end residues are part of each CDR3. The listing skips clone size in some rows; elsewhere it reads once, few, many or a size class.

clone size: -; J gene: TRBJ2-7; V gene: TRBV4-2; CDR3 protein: CASSHPTSGGGHEQYF
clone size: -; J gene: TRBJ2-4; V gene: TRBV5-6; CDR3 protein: CASSFSQGVAKNIQYF
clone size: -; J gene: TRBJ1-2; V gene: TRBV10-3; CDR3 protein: CATVTGGGYGYTF
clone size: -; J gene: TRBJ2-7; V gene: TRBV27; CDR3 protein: CASSWAGTGQFEQYF
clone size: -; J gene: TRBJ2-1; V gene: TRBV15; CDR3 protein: CATSSTGTGANEQFF
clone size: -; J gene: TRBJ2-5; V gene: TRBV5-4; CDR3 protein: CASSLPGQVGRETQYF
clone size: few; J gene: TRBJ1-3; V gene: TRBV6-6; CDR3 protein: CASSPYSGNTIYF
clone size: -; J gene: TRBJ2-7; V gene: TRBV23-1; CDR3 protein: CASSQSGGAASSYEQYF
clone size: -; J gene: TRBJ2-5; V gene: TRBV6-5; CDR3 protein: CASRSGQTRGTQYF
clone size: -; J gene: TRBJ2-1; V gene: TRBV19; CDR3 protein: CASSQRTSGGVGNEQFF
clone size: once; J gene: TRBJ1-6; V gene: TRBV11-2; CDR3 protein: CASSLGMTGVNSPLHF
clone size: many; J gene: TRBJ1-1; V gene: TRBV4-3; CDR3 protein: CASSPSTGNMNTEAFF
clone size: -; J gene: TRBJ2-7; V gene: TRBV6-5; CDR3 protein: CASKGTGAYEQYF
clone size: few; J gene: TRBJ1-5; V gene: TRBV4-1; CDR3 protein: CASSQGRGLGNQPQHF
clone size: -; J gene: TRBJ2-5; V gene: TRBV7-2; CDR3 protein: CASSLLAGGETQYF
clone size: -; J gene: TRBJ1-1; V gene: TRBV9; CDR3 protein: CASSGVRGGTEAFF